A single sample gave rise to the 5 T cell receptor beta chains below, sequenced in a study of glioma-infiltrating T cells. TCR alpha and beta CDR3 regions were amplified from RNA using iRepertoire nested multiplex PCR. TCRdb re-called the multiplex PCR reads through MiXCR, storing one row per CDR3 protein. The data contain under 200,000 distinct CDR3 sequences, approximately 40% of them seen just once; the ten biggest clones take up roughly 5.2%. Material: glioma tissue, nonneoplastic brain tissue, or PBMCs (not recorded which). The source of these receptors is a human donor with low-grade glioma or glioblastoma, undergoing nonglioma brain surgery, or in good health (not recorded which).

CDR3 DNA sequence: TGTGCCAGCAGCCACGACAGGTCCTACGAGCAGTTCTTC. Amino acids: CASSHDRSYEQFF. The chain employs TRBV2 and TRBJ2-1; perhaps TRBD1 as D (6 bases). The germline V gene encodes CDR1 SNHLY and CDR2 FYNNEI. The germline V and J ends were trimmed by 6 bases and 10 bases, with 16 bases remaining between them. The CDR3 consists of 13 residues.

Worth noting for this clonotype: With a much larger clone just one base away, this may be a read error. This chain connects TRBV7-3 to TRBJ1-2, with unresolved D. V lost 2 bases, J lost 8 bases, and 9 bases lay in between. Looked up from germline, CDR1 is SGHTA and CDR2 is FQGTGA. The CDR3 extends over 12 amino acids. CDR3 coding DNA: TGTGCCAGCAGCTTATCTGGGGAAGGCTACACCTTC. The encoded protein is CASSLSGEGYTF.

This clonotype was observed at least ten times. The chain has TRBV6-1 and TRBJ2-7, with 9 bases identical to TRBD2. Germline CDR1 is MNHNS and CDR2 is SASEGT. CDR3 size: 15 residues. J gave up 1 base and V 6 bases, and 7 bases lay outside the gene matches. The CDR3 nucleotides are TGTGCCAGCAGCGTGGGAGCGGGAGGTTCCTACGAGCAGTACTTC. As protein: CASSVGAGGSYEQYF.

As regards this clonotype: With a much larger clone just one base away, this may be a read error. This CDR3 is missing its conserved last phenylalanine or tryptophan, likely due to a read error. This chain joins TRBV28 and TRBJ2-7, with 9 positions matching TRBD1. Germline CDR1 reads MDHEN; CDR2 reads SYDVKM. The CDR3 contains 16 residues. Trimming cost V 5 bases and J 1 base; bases outside gene matches: 9. The chain's CDR3 is CASSRLGTGLSYEQYL. The CDR3 DNA reads as TGTGCCAGCAGTCGCCTCGGGACAGGGCTATCCTACGAGCAGTACCTC.

This chain connects TRBV12-3 or TRBV12-4 to TRBJ2-7, with D possibly being TRBD1 (5 bases). The ends were cut back, 6 bases at V and 5 bases at J, with 11 bases in the middle. The CDR3 length is 12 residues. CDR3 sequence (DNA): TGTGCCAGCAGAACCGTAGGGGACGAGCAGTACTTC. Translated, it gives CASRTVGDEQYF.